Each of the 15 T cell receptor beta chains below was sequenced from the same sample in a study of long-term antiretroviral therapy in people with HIV. The libraries were made with immunoSEQ v3.0 at survey level. Only in-frame clones appear in the TCRdb table, and some are missing; sequencing was by immunoSEQ multiplex PCR. The sample holds 20,000 to 25,000 clones; approximately 86% are singletons and the top ten take about 10%. This specimen consisted of unsorted PBMCs, obtained around 2.4 years after starting antiretroviral therapy. These receptors all stem from a man between 35 and 55 years old with HIV.

The chain couples TRBV6-1 to TRBJ1-6, with 9 bases fitting TRBD1. V lost 8 bases and J lost 19; bases outside the gene matches: 15. CDR3 length: 13 amino acids. Germline assignment: CDR1 MNHNS and CDR2 SASEGT. CDR3 region: CASGRDRDALMHF. Here the CDR3 DNA reads TGTGCCAGCGGCCGGGACAGGGATGCTCTGATGCACTTT.

The rearrangement links TRBV18 to TRBJ2-3, with D perhaps given as TRBD1 or TRBD2 (5 bases each). Between the trimmed V and J ends, which lost 1 base and 4 bases, there was a span of 6 bases. This CDR3 is built from 13 residues. Germline V lookup: CDR1 KGHSH, CDR2 LQKENI. CDR3 sequence reads: CASSPRDADTQYF. CDR3 DNA sequence: TGTGCCAGCTCACCACGGGACGCAGATACGCAGTATTTT.

This clone was detected only a few times. V gene TRBV6-5 combines with J gene TRBJ2-7; D is unclear. V was trimmed by 0 bases and J by 2 bases, leaving 14 bases between them. The CDR3 runs to 16 residues. Germline CDR1 is MNHEY and CDR2 is SVGAGI. CDR3: CASSYSTGPQPYEQYF. Written as DNA, the CDR3 is TGTGCCAGCAGTTACTCGACCGGCCCGCAACCCTACGAGCAGTACTTC.

The gene calls are TRBV28 and TRBJ2-5, with 9 bases identical to TRBD2. Germline assignment: CDR1 MDHEN and CDR2 SYDVKM. V shed 3 bases and J 3 bases; nucleotides not matched to a gene: 5. This CDR3 is 15 amino acids long. CDR3 coding DNA: TGTGCCAGCAGTTTTCGGGGACTAGCAAAAGAGACCCAGTACTTC. Translating it yields CASSFRGLAKETQYF.

V is TRBV16 and J is TRBJ1-4; the match to TRBD1 covers 8 bases. This CDR3 comprises 15 residues. V was pared by 4 bases and J by 7 bases, with 8 bases of the junction left unmatched. Germline CDR1 is KGHSY and CDR2 is FQNENV. This CDR3 is CASSPHGTGSEKLFF. The CDR3, as DNA: TGTGCCAGCAGCCCCCATGGGACAGGAAGTGAAAAACTGTTTTTT.

CDR3 protein: CASSELAGATDTQYF. The CDR3 nucleotides are TGTGCCAGCAGTGAGCTAGCGGGGGCCACAGATACGCAGTATTTT. V and J are TRBV6-4 and TRBJ2-3; 10 positions match TRBD2. Looked up from germline, CDR1 is MRHNA and CDR2 is SNTAGT. After removal of 3 bases from V and 2 bases from J, the junction contained 2 bases not matched to a gene. CDR3 size: 15 residues.

The chain combines TRBV29-1 with TRBJ1-1, with D uncertain. V was trimmed by 7 bases and J by 4 bases, leaving 19 bases between them. The CDR3 spans 14 residues. Per the germline V gene, CDR1 is SQVTM and CDR2 is ANQGSEA. The CDR3: CSAWFSGWGTEAFF. The DNA of the CDR3 is TGCAGCGCCTGGTTTTCAGGCTGGGGCACTGAAGCTTTCTTT.

This chain joins TRBV5-4 and TRBJ2-2; possible D gene TRBD1, 5 bases. CDR1 is SGHNT and CDR2 is YYREEE in the germline V gene (reference sequence). The CDR3 length is 13 residues. Trimming took 7 bases from V and 5 from J, leaving 12 bases between them. The CDR3 loop reads CASGYPGTGELFF. The CDR3 region has the DNA TGTGCCAGCGGCTATCCAGGGACCGGGGAGCTGTTTTTT.

The chain carries TRBV23-1 and TRBJ2-7; TRBD2 agrees at 8 bases. TRBV23-1 is placed among ORFs of uncertain function. This CDR3 is 16 amino acids long. Trimming cost V 0 bases and J 1 base; bases outside gene matches: 5. The CDR3 bases are TGCGCCAGCAGTCAATCCCATCTAGCGGGTTCCTACGAGCAGTACTTC. Its translation: CASSQSHLAGSYEQYF.

The chain combines TRBV2 with TRBJ2-7; D perhaps matches TRBD1 (6 bases). The germline V gene encodes CDR1 SNHLY and CDR2 FYNNEI. The CDR3 length is 15 residues. V lost 7 bases, J lost 2 bases, and 18 bases lay in between. CDR3 nucleotide sequence: TGTGCCAGCACCCCGGAACAGGGTTGGACCTACGAGCAGTACTTC. Protein: CASTPEQGWTYEQYF.

The genes are TRBV27 and TRBJ2-5, with no clear D. This CDR3 has 12 residues. V lost 9 bases and J lost 5, with 13 bases in between. Germline loops: CDR1 MNHEY, CDR2 SMNVEV (reference sequence). The CDR3: CASLRPGETQYF. The CDR3 coding sequence is TGTGCCAGTCTTAGGCCTGGGGAGACCCAGTACTTC.

The V gene is TRBV30, the J gene TRBJ2-2, with TRBD2 matching over 7 bases. The CDR3 runs 13 residues. The germline gives CDR1 GTSNPN, CDR2 SVGIG (reference sequence). After removal of 5 bases from V and 5 bases from J, the junction contained 5 bases not matched to a gene. Written as DNA, the CDR3 is TGTGCCTGGCCCACTAGCGAAACCGGGGAGCTGTTTTTT. As protein: CAWPTSETGELFF.

The chain couples TRBV27 to TRBJ2-7, with unresolved D. Germline CDR1 and CDR2: MNHEY and SMNVEV (reference sequence). The CDR3 length is 13 residues. V gave up 3 bases and J gave up 2 bases, with 8 bases separating them. CDR3 in DNA: TGTGCCAGCAGTTTGAAGAACCCCTACGAGCAGTACTTC. Translation gives CASSLKNPYEQYF.

The rearrangement links TRBV9 to TRBJ2-7; D is unresolved. Germline assignment: CDR1 SGDLS and CDR2 YYNGEE. Trimming took off 4 bases at V and 8 bases at J, with 13 bases between the two ends. The CDR3 is 12 amino acids. The CDR3, as DNA: TGTGCCAGCAGCTCAGACCTGGTGAAGCAGTACTTC. It specifies CASSSDLVKQYF. Full variable domain (remainder filled in from reference TRBV9 and TRBJ2-7): DSGVTQTPKHLITATGQRVTLRCSPRSGDLSVYWYQQSLDQGLQFLIQYYNGEERAKGNILERFSAQQFPDLHSELNLSSLELGDSALYFCASSSDLVKQYFGPGTRLTVT.

The rearrangement uses TRBV7-9 and TRBJ1-6; D unclear. CDR3 length: 19 residues. CDR1 is SEHNR, CDR2 FQNEAQ, per germline (reference sequence). Trimming pared 1 base from V and 0 bases from J, leaving 16 bases between. Here the CDR3 DNA reads TGTGCCAGCAGCTTAGGAGTGGGCACGTTTTTCTCCTATAATTCACCCCTCCACTTT. Residues: CASSLGVGTFFSYNSPLHF.